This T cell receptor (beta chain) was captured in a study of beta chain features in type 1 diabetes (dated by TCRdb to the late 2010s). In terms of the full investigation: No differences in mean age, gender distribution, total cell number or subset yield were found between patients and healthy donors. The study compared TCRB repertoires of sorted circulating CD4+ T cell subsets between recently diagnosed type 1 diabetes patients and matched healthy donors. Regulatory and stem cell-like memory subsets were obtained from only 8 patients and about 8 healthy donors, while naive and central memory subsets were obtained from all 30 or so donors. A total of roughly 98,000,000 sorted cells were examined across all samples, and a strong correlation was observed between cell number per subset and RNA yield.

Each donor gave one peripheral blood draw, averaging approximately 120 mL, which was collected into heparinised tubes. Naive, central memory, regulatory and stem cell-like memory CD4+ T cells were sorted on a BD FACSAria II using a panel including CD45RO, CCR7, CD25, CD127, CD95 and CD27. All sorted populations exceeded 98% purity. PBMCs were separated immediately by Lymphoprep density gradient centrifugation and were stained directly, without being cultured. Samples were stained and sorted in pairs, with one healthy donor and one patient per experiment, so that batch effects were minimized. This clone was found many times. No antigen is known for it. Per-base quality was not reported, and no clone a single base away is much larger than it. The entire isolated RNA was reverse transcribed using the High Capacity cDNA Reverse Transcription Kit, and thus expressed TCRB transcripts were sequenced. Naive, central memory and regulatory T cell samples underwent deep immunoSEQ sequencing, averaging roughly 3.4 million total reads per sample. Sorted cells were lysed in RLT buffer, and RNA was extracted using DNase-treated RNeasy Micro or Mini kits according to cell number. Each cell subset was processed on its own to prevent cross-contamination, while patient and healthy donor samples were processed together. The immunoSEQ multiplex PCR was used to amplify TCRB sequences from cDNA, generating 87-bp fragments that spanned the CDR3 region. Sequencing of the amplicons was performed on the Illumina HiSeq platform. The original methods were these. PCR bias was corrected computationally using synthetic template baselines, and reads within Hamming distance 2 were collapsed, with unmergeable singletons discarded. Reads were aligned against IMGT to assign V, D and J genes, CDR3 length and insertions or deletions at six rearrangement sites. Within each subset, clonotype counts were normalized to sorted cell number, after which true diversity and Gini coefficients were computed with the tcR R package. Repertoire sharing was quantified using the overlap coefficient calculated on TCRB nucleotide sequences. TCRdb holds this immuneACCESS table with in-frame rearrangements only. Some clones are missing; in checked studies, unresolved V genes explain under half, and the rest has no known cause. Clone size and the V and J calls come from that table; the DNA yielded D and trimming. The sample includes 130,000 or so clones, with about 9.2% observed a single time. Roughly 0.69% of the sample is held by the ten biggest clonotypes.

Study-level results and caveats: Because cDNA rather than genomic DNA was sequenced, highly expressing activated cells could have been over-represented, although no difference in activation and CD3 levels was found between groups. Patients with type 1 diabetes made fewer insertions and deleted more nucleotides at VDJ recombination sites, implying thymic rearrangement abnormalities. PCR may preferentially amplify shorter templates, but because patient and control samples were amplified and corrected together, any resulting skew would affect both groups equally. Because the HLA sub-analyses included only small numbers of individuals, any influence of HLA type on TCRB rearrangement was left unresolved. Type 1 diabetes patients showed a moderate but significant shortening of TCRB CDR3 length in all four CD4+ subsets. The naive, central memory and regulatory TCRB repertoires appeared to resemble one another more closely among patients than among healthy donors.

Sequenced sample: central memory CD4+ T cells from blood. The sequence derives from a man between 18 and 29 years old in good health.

In nucleotide form, the sequence is TGTGCCTTCTCTAGCGGGAGGGTGACAGATACGCAGTATTTT. It translates as CAFSSGRVTDTQYF. The chain is made from TRBV10-3 and TRBJ2-3; 12 bases in between match TRBD2. The germline V gene provides CDR1 ENHRY and CDR2 SYGVKD. The CDR3 covers 14 residues, taking in both the cysteine and the phenylalanine. Only CDR3 DNA remains: 42 bases, in frame from the first base. V is trimmed back by 11 bases and J by 3 bases, and the junction contains 6 bases that no gene match accounts for.